The rows below give T cell receptor beta chains drawn from one sample of a study of immune heterogeneity within non-small cell lung tumors. MiXCR, run by TCRdb on the multiplex PCR reads, gives a single entry per CDR3 protein. The sample lists around 11,000 distinct CDR3 sequences, approximately 20% occurring once. What was sequenced was lung tumor tissue. The receptor source for this set is a man in his sixties with non-small cell lung cancer. The CDR3 runs from the conserved cysteine through the conserved F or W. D genes are given only for firm matches. Not all rows give a size; the values are once, few, many and, for expanded clones, a class.

once,TRBJ2-2,TRBV6-1,TRBD1,TGTGCCAGCAGAGAAACAGGGGCGGACACCGGGGAGCTGTTTTTT,CASRETGADTGELFF
NA,TRBJ2-7,TRBV2,NA,TGTGCCAGCAGTTTTGGGGGGACTGGGGAGCAGTACTTC,CASSFGGTGEQYF
NA,TRBJ1-4,TRBV3-1,TRBD1,TGTGCCAGCAGCCATAACAGGGGGCAAGGAGAAAAACTGTTTTTT,CASSHNRGQGEKLFF
medium-sized,TRBJ2-7,TRBV27,TRBD1,TGTGCCAGCCGGGGACAGGTCGGGTCCTACGAGCAGTACTTC,CASRGQVGSYEQYF
few,TRBJ1-2,TRBV29-1,TRBD1,TGCAGCGTAGATTACAGGGGGAACGGCTACACCTTC,CSVDYRGNGYTF
NA,TRBJ2-3,TRBV25-1,TRBD1,TGTGCCAGCAATCCGGACAGGGGCACAGATACGCAGTATTTT,CASNPDRGTDTQYF
NA,TRBJ1-6,TRBV27,TRBD1,TGTGCCATCAGTTCCGGACAGGGTGGTATCTCACCCCTCCACTTT,CAISSGQGGISPLHF
NA,TRBJ2-1,TRBV5-1,NA,TGCGCCAGCAGCTTGGCCAGGGAGAATGAGCAGTTCTTC,CASSLARENEQFF
few,TRBJ2-5,TRBV3-1,NA,TGTGCCAGCAGCCAAGATCCCGGGCCTCGGAGGACCCAGTACTTC,CASSQDPGPRRTQYF
medium-sized,TRBJ2-2,TRBV5-1,TRBD2,TGCGCCAGCAGCTTCGCGGGACTAGGGGCCGGGGAGCTGTTTTTT,CASSFAGLGAGELFF
medium-sized,TRBJ2-4,TRBV12-3/TRBV12-4,TRBD2,TGTGCCAGCAGTCCGGGAGCCCCGGGAGGAAACATTCAGTACTTC,CASSPGAPGGNIQYF
few,TRBJ2-3,TRBV5-4,TRBD2,TGTGCCAGCAGCTCTTCACTAGCGGGGATAGATACGCAGTATTTT,CASSSSLAGIDTQYF
few,TRBJ1-1,TRBV12-3/TRBV12-4,NA,TGTGCCAGTTCCCCCGGGACAAAATCTGAAGCTTTCTTT,CASSPGTKSEAFF